The 12 T cell receptor beta chains below come from one sample, sequenced in a study of blood T cell repertoires in COVID-19. Assay: immunoSEQ multiplex PCR; the TCRdb copy retains only in-frame clones and omits some. This table has about 260,000 clones, approximately 86% appearing once. Material: peripheral blood. These receptors were taken from a human donor in a cohort sampled during active COVID-19.

The chain carries TRBV9 and TRBJ1-3; 11 nucleotides line up with TRBD1. J gave up 3 bases and V 0 bases, and 8 bases lay outside the gene matches. This CDR3 region has 18 residues. The germline V gene encodes CDR1 SGDLS and CDR2 YYNGEE. The CDR3 DNA follows: TGTGCCAGCAGCGTAGCCACAGGACAGGGGGCGCATGGAAACACCATATATTTT. It codes for CASSVATGQGAHGNTIYF.

CDR3 nucleotides: TGTGCCATCAGTGAAATGACAGGGGTGGTCACCGGGGAGCTGTTTTTT. Residues: CAISEMTGVVTGELFF. This chain links TRBV10-3 with TRBJ2-2, with 8 bases fitting TRBD1. CDR3 length: 16 residues. V dropped 3 bases and J dropped 4; count of bases not matched to a gene: 7. The germline CDR1 and CDR2 sequences are ENHRY and SYGVKD.

CDR3 coding DNA: TGTGCCAGTAGCCTCCCGGGTTTCAATGAATATGGCTACACCTTC. Translated, it gives CASSLPGFNEYGYTF. The chain has TRBV19 and TRBJ1-2; D not certain. V lost 6 bases, J lost 5 bases, and 19 bases lay in between. The CDR3 sequence is 15 residues long. From germline, CDR1 is LNHDA and CDR2 SQIVND (reference sequence).

This rearrangement joins TRBV4-3 to TRBJ1-2; D ambiguous. This CDR3 region has 15 residues. With 2 bases removed from V and 8 bases from J, the gap between germline ends came to 18 bases. Germline loops: CDR1 LGHNA, CDR2 YSLEER. In nucleotides, the CDR3 is TGCGCCAGCAGCCAACGGACCTTACTAGATTGGGGCTACACCTTC. The encoded protein is CASSQRTLLDWGYTF.

This clone was counted between two and nine times. The CDR3 protein is CASSSLWGGDSPLHF. CDR3 coding DNA: TGCGCCAGCAGCTCCCTATGGGGAGGGGATTCACCCCTCCACTTT. The V call is TRBV5-1, the J call TRBJ1-6; tentatively, D is TRBD1 (5 bases). The CDR3 is 15 amino acids. V dropped 3 bases and J dropped 8 bases, with 15 bases sitting between them. Germline V CDR1 and CDR2: SGHRS, YFSETQ.

V usage is TRBV7-6 and J usage is TRBJ1-5, with D possibly being TRBD1 (6 bases). Trimming stripped 5 bases from V and 4 bases from J, with 9 bases between. Looked up from germline, CDR1 is SGHVS and CDR2 is FNYEAQ. The CDR3 extends over 13 amino acids. The chain's CDR3 is CASSRQENQPQHF. CDR3 coding DNA: TGTGCCAGCAGCAGACAGGAGAATCAGCCCCAGCATTTT.

This clone appeared once. This CDR3 reads CASTRPLRRFEQYF. The CDR3 DNA is TGTGCCAGCACCAGACCCCTCCGGAGGTTCGAGCAGTACTTC. The chain links TRBV21-1 to TRBJ2-7; the D call TRBD2 from the table was never checked on the DNA. TRBV21-1 is noted as a pseudogene. This CDR3 comprises 14 residues.

This clone was counted once. The CDR3 here is CSVEVGPRARGNTIYF. The CDR3 nucleotides are TGCAGCGTTGAAGTTGGACCCAGGGCAAGGGGAAACACCATATATTTT. The chain carries TRBV29-1 and TRBJ1-3; a possible D gene is TRBD1 (5 bases). Per the germline V gene, CDR1 is SQVTM and CDR2 is ANQGSEA. The CDR3 consists of 16 residues. V gave up 1 base and J gave up 4 bases, with 17 bases separating them.

The V call is TRBV19, the J call TRBJ1-5; 7 bases are shared with TRBD1. This CDR3 is built from 18 residues. Germline trimming cut 4 bases from V and 4 bases from J; bases unmatched to any gene: 16. Germline CDR1 and CDR2: LNHDA and SQIVND (reference sequence). The chain's CDR3 is CASSTSRRQGSGNQPQHF. As DNA, the CDR3 is TGTGCCAGTAGTACGTCGCGTCGACAGGGCAGTGGGAATCAGCCCCAGCATTTT.

The chain's CDR3 is CASSQDEQGGSEQYF. CDR3 bases: TGCGCCAGCAGCCAAGATGAACAGGGGGGTAGCGAGCAGTACTTC. The gene calls are TRBV4-1 and TRBJ2-7, with 8 bases fitting TRBD1. Losses at the gene ends were 0 bases for V and 6 bases for J; bases not matched to a gene: 7. Germline V gene sequence: CDR1 MGHRA, CDR2 YSYEKL. The CDR3 runs 15 residues.

V gene TRBV2 combines with J gene TRBJ2-2; TRBD2 agrees at 8 bases. The length of the CDR3 is 14 residues. The V gene's germline CDR1 is SNHLY and CDR2 FYNNEI. After removal of 8 bases from V and 4 bases from J, the junction contained 6 bases not matched to a gene. The CDR3 DNA follows: TGTGCCAGCCCAGCGGGAGAGGGCACCGGGGAGCTGTTTTTT. This encodes CASPAGEGTGELFF.

The chain combines TRBV6-1 with TRBJ2-7; 10 bases agree with TRBD2. This CDR3 has 14 residues. Trimming took 6 bases from V and 5 from J; bases not matched to a gene: 7. The germline CDR1 and CDR2 sequences are MNHNS and SASEGT. The CDR3 region is CASRESGGVHEQYF. The CDR3 DNA reads TGTGCCAGCAGAGAGAGCGGGGGGGTCCACGAGCAGTACTTC.